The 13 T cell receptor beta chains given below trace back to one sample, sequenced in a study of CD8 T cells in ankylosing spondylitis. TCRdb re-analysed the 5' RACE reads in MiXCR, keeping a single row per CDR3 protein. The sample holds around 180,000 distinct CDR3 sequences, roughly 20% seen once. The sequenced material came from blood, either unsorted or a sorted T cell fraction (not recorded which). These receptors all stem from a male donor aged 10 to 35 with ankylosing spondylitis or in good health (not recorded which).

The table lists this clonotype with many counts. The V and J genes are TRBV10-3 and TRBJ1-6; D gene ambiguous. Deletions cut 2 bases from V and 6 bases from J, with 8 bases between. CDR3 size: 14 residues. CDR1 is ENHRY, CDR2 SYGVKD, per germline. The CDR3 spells CAISEQEFNSPLHF. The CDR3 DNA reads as TGTGCCATCAGTGAGCAGGAATTTAATTCACCCCTCCACTTT.

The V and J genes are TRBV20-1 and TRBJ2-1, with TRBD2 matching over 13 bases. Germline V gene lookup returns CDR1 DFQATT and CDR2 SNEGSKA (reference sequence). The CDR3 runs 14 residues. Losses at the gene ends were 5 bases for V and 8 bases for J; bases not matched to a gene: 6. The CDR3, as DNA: TGCAGTGCTCAACTAGCGGGAGGGGGCTATGAGCAGTTCTTC. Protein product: CSAQLAGGGYEQFF.

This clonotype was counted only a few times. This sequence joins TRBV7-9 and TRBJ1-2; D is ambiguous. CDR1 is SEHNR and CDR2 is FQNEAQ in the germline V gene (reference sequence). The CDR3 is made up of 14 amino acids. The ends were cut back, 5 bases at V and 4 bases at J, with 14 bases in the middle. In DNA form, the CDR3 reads TGTGCCAGCAGCCGCGACCCGACTGGCTATGGCTACACCTTC. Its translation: CASSRDPTGYGYTF.

The CDR3 DNA reads TGCAGCGTCCGGACTAGCGGGAGGGAGGTGGATGAGCAGTTCTTC. It encodes CSVRTSGREVDEQFF. The chain combines TRBV29-1 with TRBJ2-1; 15 nucleotides match TRBD2. Germline V lookup: CDR1 SQVTM, CDR2 ANQGSEA. Unmatched junction bases numbered 8, after V lost 6 bases and J lost 8 bases. This CDR3 comprises 15 residues.

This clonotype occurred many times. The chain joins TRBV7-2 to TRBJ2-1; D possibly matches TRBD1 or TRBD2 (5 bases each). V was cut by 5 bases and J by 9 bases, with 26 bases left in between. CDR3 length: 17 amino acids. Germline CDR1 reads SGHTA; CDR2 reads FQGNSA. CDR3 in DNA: TGTGCCAGCAGCCGTGACAAAACCGGGGCCTTTTTGTTTGAGCAGTTCTTC. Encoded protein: CASSRDKTGAFLFEQFF.

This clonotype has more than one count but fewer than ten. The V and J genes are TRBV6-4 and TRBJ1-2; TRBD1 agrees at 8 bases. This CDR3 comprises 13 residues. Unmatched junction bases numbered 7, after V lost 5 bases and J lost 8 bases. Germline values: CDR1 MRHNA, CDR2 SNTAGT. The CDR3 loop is CASSRTGISGYTF. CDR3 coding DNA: TGTGCCAGCAGTCGGACAGGGATAAGCGGCTACACCTTC.

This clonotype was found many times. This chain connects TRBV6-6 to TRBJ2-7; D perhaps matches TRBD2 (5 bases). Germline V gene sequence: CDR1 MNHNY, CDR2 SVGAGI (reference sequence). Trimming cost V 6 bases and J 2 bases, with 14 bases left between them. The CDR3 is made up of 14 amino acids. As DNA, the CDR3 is TGTGCCAGCAGAGGGTCCGGGATCACCTACGAGCAGTACGTC. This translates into CASRGSGITYEQYV.

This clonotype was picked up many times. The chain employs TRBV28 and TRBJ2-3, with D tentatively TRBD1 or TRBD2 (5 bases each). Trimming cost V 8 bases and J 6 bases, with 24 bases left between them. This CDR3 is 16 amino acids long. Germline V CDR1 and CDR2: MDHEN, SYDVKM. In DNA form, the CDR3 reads TGTGCCAGCGTCGGGATCGAGGGGCCAAAGTACGATACGCAGTATTTT. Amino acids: CASVGIEGPKYDTQYF.

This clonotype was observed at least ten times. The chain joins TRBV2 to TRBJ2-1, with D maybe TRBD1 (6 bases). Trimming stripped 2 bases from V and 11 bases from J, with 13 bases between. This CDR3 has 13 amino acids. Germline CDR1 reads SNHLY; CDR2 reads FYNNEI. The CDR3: CASSEYRDTKQFF. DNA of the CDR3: TGTGCCAGCAGTGAATACAGGGACACTAAGCAGTTCTTC.

CDR3 bases: TGCAGTGCTCGTGTGGCAGGCGGGAGGCAGACAGATACGCAGTATTTT. Protein sequence: CSARVAGGRQTDTQYF. V and J are TRBV20-1 and TRBJ2-3; 8 bases match TRBD2. V lost 5 bases, J lost 3 bases, and 13 bases stayed unmatched. This CDR3 is built from 16 residues. Germline V CDR1 and CDR2: DFQATT, SNEGSKA (reference sequence).

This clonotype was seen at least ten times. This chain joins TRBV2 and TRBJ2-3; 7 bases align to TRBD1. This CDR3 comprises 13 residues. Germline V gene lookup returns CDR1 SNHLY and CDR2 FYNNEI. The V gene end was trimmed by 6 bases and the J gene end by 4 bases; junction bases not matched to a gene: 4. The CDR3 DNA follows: TGTGCCAGCAGCGACAGGGCCCCAGATACGCAGTATTTT. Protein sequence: CASSDRAPDTQYF.

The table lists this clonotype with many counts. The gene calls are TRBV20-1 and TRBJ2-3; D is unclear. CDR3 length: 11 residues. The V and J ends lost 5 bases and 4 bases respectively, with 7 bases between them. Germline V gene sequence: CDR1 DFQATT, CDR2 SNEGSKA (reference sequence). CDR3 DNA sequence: TGCAGTGCTTTTTTCCCAGATACGCAGTATTTT. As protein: CSAFFPDTQYF.

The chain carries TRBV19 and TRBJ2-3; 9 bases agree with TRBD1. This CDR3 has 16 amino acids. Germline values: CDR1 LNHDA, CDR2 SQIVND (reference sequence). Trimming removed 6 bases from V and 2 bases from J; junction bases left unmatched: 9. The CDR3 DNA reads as TGTGCCAGTAGCCACCGCACAGGGGGCTTCACAGATACGCAGTATTTT. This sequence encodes CASSHRTGGFTDTQYF.